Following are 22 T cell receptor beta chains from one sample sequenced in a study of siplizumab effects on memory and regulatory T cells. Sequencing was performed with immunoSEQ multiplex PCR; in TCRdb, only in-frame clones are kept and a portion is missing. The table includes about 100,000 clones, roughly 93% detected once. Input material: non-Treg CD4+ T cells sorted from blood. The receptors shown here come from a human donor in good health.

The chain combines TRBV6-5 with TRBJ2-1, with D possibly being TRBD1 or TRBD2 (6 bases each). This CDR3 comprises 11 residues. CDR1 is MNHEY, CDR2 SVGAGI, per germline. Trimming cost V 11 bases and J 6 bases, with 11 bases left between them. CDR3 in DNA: TGTGCCGGGGGGCGGGCCAATGAGCAGTTCTTC. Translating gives CAGGRANEQFF.

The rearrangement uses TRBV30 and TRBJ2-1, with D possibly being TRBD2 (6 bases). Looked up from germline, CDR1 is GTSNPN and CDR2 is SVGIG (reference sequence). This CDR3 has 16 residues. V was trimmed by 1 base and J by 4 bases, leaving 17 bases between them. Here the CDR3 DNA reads TGTGCCTGGAGTGGGGCGGGGAGCTACCTTTACAATGAGCAGTTCTTC. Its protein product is CAWSGAGSYLYNEQFF.

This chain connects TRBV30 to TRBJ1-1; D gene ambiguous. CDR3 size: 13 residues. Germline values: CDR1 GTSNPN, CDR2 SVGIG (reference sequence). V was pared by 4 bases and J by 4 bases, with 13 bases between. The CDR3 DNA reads TGTGCCTGGAAACTAAGTGAGACCACTGAAGCTTTCTTT. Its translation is CAWKLSETTEAFF.

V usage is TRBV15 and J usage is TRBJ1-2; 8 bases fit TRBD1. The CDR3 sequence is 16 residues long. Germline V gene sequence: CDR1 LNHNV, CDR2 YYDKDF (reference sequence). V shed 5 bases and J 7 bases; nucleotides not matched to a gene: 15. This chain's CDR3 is CATSGGQGVSSGGYTF. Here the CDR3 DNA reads TGTGCCACCAGCGGAGGACAGGGAGTTTCGTCTGGTGGCTACACCTTC.

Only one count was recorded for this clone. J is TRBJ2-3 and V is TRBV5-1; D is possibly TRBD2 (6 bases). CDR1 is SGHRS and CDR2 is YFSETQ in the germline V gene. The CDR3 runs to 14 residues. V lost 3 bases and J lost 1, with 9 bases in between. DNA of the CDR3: TGCGCCAGCAGCTGGGTAGCGGGCACAGATACGCAGTATTTT. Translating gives CASSWVAGTDTQYF. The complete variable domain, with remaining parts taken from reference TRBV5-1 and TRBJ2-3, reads KAGVTQTPRYLIKTRGQQVTLSCSPISGHRSVSWYQQTPGQGLQFLFEYFSETQRNKGNFPGRFSGRQFSNSRSEMNVSTLELGDSALYLCASSWVAGTDTQYFGPGTRLTVL.

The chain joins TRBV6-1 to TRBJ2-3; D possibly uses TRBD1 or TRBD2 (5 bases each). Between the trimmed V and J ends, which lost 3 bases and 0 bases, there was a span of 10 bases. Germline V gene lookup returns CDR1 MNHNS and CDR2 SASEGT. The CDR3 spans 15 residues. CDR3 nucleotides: TGTGCCAGCAGTGAGGGACCCTCTAGCACAGATACGCAGTATTTT. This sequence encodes CASSEGPSSTDTQYF.

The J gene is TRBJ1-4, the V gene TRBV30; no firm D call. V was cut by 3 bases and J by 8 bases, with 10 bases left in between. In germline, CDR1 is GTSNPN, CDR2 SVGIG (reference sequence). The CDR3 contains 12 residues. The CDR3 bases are TGTGCCTGGAGACCACAACCGGAAAAACTGTTTTTT. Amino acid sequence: CAWRPQPEKLFF.

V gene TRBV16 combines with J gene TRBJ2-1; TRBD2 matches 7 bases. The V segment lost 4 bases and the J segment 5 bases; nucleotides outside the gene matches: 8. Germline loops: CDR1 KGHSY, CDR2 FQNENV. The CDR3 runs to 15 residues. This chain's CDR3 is CASSRRPLADNEQFF. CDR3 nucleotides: TGTGCCAGCAGCCGAAGGCCCCTAGCGGACAATGAGCAGTTCTTC.

The CDR3 loop reads CATRTGRNTEAFF. CDR3 DNA sequence: TGTGCCACCAGGACAGGTCGGAACACTGAAGCTTTCTTT. The chain joins TRBV2 to TRBJ1-1; 7 bases align to TRBD1. From germline, CDR1 is SNHLY and CDR2 FYNNEI. This CDR3 spans 13 amino acids. V gave up 10 bases and J gave up 1 base; unmatched junction bases: 6.

The CDR3 loop reads CAISDRVAGAYEQYF. The CDR3 nucleotides read TGTGCCATCAGTGATAGGGTAGCGGGAGCCTACGAGCAGTACTTC. The J gene is TRBJ2-7, the V gene TRBV10-3; 9 nucleotides match TRBD2. Germline V lookup: CDR1 ENHRY, CDR2 SYGVKD. Trimming took 3 bases from V and 2 from J; bases not matched to a gene: 5. CDR3 length equals 15 residues.

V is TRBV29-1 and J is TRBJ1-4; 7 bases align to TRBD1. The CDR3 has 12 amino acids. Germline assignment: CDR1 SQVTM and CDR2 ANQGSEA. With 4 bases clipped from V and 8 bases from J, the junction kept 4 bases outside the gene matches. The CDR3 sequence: CSVARQGEKLFF. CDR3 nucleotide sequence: TGCAGCGTTGCGCGACAGGGAGAAAAACTGTTTTTT.

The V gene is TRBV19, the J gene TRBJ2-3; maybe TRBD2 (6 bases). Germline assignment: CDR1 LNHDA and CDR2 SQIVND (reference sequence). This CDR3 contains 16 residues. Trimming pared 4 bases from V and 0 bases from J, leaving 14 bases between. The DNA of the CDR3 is TGTGCCAGTAGTAGACAGACTAGAACGAGCACAGATACGCAGTATTTT. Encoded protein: CASSRQTRTSTDTQYF.

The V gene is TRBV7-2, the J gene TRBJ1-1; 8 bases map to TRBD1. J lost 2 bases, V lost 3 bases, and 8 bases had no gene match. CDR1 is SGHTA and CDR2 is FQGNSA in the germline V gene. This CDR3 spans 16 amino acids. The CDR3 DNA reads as TGTGCCAGCAGCTTGGGGCTTGGACAGGGTAACACTGAAGCTTTCTTT. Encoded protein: CASSLGLGQGNTEAFF.

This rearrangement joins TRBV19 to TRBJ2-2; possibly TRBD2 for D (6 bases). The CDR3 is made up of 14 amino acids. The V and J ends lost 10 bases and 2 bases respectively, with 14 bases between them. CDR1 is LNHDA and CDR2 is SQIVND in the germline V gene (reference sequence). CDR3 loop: CANPPSANTGELFF. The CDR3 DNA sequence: TGTGCCAACCCCCCTAGCGCCAACACCGGGGAGCTGTTTTTT.

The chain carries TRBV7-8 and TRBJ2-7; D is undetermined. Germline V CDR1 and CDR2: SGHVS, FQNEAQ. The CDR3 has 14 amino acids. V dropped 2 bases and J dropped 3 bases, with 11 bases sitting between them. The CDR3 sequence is CASSLMGRDYEQYF. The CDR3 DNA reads TGTGCCAGCAGCTTAATGGGCAGAGACTACGAGCAGTACTTC.

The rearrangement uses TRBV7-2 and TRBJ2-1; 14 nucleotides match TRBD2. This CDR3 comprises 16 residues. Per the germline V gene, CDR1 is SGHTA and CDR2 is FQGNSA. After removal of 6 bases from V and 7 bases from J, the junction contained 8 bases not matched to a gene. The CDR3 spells CASSLTSGRAGNEQFF. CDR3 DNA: TGTGCCAGCAGTTTGACTAGCGGGAGGGCCGGGAATGAGCAGTTCTTC. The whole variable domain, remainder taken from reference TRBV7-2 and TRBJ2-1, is GAGVSQSPSNKVTEKGKDVELRCDPISGHTALYWYRQSLGQGLEFLIYFQGNSAPDKSGLPSDRFSAERTGGSVSTLTIQRTQQEDSAVYLCASSLTSGRAGNEQFFGPGTRLTVL.

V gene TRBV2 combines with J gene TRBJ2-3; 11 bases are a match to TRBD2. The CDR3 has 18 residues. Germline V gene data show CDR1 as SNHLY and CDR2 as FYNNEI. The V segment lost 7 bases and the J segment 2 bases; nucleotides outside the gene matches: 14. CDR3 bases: TGTGCCAGCACTCTGAGAAGGACTAGCGGGCCCTTCACAGATACGCAGTATTTT. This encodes CASTLRRTSGPFTDTQYF.

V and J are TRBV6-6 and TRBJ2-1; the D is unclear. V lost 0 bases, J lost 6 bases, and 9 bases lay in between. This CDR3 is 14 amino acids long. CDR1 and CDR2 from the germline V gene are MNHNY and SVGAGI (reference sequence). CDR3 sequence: CASSYSGAINEQFF. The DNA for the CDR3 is TGTGCCAGCAGTTACTCGGGTGCAATCAATGAGCAGTTCTTC.

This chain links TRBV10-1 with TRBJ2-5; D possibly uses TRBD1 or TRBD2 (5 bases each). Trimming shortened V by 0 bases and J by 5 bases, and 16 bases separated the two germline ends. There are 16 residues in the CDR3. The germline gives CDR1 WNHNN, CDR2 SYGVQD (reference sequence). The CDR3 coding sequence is TGCGCCAGCAGTGAGTCGATTATGTCCGGGGCCGAGACCCAGTACTTC. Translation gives CASSESIMSGAETQYF.

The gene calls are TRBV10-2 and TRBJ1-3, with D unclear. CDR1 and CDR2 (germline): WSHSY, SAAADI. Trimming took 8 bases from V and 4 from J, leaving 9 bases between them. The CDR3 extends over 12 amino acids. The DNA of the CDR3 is TGCGCCAGCGCCTTTGGCGGAAACACCATATATTTT. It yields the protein CASAFGGNTIYF.

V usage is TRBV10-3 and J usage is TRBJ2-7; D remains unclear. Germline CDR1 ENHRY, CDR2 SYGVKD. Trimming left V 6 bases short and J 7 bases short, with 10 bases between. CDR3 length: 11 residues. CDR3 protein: CAIRETREQYF. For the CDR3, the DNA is TGTGCCATCAGAGAGACCCGGGAGCAGTACTTC.

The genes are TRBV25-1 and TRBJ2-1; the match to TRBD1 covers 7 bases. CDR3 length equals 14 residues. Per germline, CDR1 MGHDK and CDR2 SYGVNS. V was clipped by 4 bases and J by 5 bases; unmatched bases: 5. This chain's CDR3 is CASSGPTGHNEQFF. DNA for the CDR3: TGTGCCAGCAGTGGCCCGACAGGGCACAATGAGCAGTTCTTC.